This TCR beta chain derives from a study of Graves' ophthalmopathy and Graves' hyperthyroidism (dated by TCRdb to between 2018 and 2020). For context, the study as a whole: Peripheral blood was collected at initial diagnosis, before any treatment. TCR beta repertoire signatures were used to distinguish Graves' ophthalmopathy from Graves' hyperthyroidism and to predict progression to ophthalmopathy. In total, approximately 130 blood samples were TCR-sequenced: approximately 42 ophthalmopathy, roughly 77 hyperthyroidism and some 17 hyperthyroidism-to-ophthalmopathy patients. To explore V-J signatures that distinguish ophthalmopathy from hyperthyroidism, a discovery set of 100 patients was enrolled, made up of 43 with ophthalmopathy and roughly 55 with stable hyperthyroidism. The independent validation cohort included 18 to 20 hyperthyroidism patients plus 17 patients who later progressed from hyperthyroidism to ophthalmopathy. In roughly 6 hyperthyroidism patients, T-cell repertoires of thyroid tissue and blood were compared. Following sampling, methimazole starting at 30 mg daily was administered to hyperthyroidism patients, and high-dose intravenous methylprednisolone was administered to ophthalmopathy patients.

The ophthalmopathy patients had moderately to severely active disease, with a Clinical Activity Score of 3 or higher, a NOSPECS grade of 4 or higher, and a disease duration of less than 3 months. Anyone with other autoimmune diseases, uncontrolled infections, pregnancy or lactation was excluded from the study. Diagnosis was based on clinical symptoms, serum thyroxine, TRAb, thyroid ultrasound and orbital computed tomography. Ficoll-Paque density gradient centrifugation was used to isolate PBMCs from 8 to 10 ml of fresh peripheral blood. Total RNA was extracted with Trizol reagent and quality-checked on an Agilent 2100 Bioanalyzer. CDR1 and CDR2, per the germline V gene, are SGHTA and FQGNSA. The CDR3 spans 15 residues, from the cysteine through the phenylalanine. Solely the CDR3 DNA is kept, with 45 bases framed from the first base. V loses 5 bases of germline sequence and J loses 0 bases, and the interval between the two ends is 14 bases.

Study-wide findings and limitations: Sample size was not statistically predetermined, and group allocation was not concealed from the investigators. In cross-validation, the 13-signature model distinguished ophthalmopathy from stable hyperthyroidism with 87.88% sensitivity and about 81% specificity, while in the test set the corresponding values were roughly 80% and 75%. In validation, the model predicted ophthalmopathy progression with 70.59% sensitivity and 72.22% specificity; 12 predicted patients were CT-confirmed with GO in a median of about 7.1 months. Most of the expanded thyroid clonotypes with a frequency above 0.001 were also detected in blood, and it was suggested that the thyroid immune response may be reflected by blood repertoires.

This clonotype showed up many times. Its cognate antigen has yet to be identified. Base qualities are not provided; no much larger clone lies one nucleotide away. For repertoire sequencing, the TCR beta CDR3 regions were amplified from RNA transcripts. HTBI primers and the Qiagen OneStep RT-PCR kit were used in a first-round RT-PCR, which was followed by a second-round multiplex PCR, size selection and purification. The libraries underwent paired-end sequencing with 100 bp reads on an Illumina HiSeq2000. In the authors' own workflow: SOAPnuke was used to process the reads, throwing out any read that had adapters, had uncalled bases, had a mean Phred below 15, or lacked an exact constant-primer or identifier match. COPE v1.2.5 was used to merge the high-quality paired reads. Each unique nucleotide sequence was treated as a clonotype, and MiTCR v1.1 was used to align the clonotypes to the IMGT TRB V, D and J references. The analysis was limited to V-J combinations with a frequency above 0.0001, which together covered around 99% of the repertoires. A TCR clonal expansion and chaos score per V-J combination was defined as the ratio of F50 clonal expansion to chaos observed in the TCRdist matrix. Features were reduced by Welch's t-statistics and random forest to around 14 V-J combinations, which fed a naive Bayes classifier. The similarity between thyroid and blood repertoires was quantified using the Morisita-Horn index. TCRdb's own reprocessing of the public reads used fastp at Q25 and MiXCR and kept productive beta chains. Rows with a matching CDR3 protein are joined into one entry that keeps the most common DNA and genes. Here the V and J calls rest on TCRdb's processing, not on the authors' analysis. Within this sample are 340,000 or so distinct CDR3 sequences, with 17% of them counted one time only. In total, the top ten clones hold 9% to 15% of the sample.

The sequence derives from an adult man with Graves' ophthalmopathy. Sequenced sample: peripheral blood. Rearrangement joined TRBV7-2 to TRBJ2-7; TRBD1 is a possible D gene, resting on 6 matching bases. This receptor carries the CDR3 CASSRVQGYSYEQYF. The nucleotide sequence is TGTGCCAGCAGCCGGGTGCAGGGGTACTCCTACGAGCAGTACTTC.